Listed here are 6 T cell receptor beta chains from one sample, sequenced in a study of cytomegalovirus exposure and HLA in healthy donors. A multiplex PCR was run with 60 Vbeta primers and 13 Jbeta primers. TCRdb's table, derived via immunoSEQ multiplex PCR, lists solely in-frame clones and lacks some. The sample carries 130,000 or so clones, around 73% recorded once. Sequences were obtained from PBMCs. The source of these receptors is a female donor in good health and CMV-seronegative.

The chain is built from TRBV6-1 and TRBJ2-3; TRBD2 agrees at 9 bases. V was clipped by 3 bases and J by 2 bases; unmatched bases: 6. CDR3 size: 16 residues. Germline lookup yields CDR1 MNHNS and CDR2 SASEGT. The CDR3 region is CASSDPTSGITDTQYF. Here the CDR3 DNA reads TGTGCCAGCAGTGACCCGACTAGCGGAATCACAGATACGCAGTATTTT.

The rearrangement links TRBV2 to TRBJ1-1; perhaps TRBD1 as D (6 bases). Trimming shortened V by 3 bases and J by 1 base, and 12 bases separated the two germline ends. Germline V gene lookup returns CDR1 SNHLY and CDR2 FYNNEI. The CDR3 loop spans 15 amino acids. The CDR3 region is CASSDLRTENTEAFF. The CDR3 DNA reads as TGTGCCAGCAGTGATCTTCGGACAGAGAACACTGAAGCTTTCTTT.

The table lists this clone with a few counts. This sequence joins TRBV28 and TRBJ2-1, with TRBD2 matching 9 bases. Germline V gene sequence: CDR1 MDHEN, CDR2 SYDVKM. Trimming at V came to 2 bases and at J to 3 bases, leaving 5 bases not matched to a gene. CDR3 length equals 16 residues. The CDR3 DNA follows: TGTGCCAGCAGTTTAGGTTCAGCGGGGGGCTACAATGAGCAGTTCTTC. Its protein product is CASSLGSAGGYNEQFF.

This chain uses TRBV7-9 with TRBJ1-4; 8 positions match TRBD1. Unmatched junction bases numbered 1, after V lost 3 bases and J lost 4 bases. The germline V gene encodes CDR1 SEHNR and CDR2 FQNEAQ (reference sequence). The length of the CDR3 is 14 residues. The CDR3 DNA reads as TGTGCCAGCAGCTTGGGACAGGTTAATGAAAAACTGTTTTTT. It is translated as CASSLGQVNEKLFF.

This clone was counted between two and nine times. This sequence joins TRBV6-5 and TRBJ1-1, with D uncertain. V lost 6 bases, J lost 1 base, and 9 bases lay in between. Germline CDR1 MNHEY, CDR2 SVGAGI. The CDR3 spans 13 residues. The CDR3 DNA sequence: TGTGCCAGCAGCAGGCCGGAGAACACTGAAGCTTTCTTT. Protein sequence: CASSRPENTEAFF.

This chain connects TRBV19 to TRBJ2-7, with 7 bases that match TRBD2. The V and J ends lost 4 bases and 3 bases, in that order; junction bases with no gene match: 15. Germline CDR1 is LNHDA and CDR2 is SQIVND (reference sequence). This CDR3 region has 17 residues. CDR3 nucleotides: TGTGCCAGTAGTACCCACAAGCGGGGTGAAGCGCTCTACGAGCAGTACTTC. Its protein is CASSTHKRGEALYEQYF.